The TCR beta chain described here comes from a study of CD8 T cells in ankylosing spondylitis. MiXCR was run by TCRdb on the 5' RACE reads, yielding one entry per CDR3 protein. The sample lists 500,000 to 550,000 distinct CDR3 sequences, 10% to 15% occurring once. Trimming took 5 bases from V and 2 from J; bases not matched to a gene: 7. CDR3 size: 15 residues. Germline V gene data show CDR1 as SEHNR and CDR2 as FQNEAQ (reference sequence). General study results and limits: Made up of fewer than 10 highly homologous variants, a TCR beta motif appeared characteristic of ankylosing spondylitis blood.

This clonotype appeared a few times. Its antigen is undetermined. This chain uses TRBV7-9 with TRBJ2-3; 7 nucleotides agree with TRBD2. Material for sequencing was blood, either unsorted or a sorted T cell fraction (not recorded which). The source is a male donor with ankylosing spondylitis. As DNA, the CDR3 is TGTGCCAGCAGCAAACCTAGCGGCCTCACAGATACGCAGTATTTT. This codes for CASSKPSGLTDTQYF.